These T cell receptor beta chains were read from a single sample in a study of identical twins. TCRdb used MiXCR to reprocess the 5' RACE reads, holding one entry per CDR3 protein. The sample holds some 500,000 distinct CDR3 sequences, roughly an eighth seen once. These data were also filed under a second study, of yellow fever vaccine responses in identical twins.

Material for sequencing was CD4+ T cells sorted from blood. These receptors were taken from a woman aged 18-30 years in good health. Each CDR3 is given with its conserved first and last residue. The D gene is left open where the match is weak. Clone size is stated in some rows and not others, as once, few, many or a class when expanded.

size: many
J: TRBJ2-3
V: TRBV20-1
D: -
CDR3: CSARYGTDTQYF
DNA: TGCAGTGCTAGATACGGCACAGATACGCAGTATTTT

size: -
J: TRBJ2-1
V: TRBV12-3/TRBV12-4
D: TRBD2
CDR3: CASSHLAGGPVEQFF
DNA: TGTGCCAGCAGTCACCTAGCGGGGGGGCCTGTTGAGCAGTTCTTC

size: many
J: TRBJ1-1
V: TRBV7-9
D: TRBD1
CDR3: CASSRTGPSAEAFF
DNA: TGTGCCAGCAGCCGGACAGGGCCGAGCGCTGAAGCTTTCTTT

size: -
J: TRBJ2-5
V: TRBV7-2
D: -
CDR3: CASSFSGQETQYF
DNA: TGTGCCAGCAGCTTTAGTGGCCAAGAGACCCAGTACTTC

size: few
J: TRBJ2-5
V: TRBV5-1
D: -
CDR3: CASSSGGRETQYF
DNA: TGCGCCAGCAGCTCCGGGGGGCGAGAGACCCAGTACTTC

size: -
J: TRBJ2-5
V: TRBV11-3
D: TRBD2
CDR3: CASSSAGVGQETQYF
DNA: TGTGCCAGCAGCTCGGCGGGGGTTGGCCAAGAGACCCAGTACTTC

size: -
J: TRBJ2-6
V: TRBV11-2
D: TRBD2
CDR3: CASSPFEGLAGDYSGANVLTF
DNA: TGTGCCAGCAGCCCTTTTGAAGGACTAGCGGGGGACTACTCTGGGGCCAACGTCCTGACTTTC

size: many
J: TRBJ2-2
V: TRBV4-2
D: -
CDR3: CASSQARVAATGELFF
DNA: TGTGCCAGCAGCCAAGCCCGGGTAGCTGCCACCGGGGAGCTGTTTTTT

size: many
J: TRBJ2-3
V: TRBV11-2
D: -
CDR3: CASSLEGGVYTDTQYF
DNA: TGTGCCAGCAGCTTAGAAGGGGGGGTGTACACAGATACGCAGTATTTT

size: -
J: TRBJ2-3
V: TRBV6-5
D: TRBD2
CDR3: CASSYWLAGTDTQYF
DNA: TGTGCCAGCAGTTACTGGCTAGCGGGCACAGATACGCAGTATTTT

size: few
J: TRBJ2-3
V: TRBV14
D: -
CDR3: CASSLLPGTDTQYF
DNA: TGTGCCAGCAGCCTCCTCCCAGGGACTGATACGCAGTATTTT

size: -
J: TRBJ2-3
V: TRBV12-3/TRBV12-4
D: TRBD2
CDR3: CASSTRGGVDTQYF
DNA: TGTGCCAGCAGTACGCGGGGGGGGGTAGATACGCAGTATTTT

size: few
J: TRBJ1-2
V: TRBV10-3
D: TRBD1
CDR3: CAISDPRQGANYGYTF
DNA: TGTGCCATCAGTGACCCCCGACAGGGGGCTAACTATGGCTACACCTTC

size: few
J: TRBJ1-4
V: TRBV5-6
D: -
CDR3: CASSELKQGLNEKLFF
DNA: TGTGCCAGCAGCGAACTAAAACAGGGACTTAATGAAAAACTGTTTTTT

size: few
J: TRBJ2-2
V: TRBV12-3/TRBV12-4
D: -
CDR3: CASTEVSGTGELFF
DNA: TGTGCCAGCACCGAAGTATCGGGCACCGGGGAGCTGTTTTTT

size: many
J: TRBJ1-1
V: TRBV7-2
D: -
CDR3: CASSPDPWRLNTEAFF
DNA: TGTGCCAGCAGCCCCGACCCCTGGAGATTGAACACTGAAGCTTTCTTT

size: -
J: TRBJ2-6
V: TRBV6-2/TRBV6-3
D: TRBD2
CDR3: CASSYSIGEREALSGANVLTF
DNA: TGTGCCAGCAGTTACTCGATCGGAGAGCGGGAGGCCCTCTCTGGGGCCAACGTCCTGACTTTC

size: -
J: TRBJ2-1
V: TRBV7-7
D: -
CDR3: CASSRGVSYNEQFF
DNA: TGTGCTAGCAGCCGCGGGGTCTCCTACAATGAGCAGTTCTTC

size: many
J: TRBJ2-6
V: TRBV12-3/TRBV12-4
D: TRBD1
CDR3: CASSPTGGAGANVLTF
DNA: TGTGCCAGCAGTCCAACAGGGGGCGCTGGGGCCAACGTCCTGACTTTC

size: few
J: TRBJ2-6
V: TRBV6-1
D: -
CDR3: CASSVGRNSGANVLTF
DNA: TGTGCCAGCAGTGTTGGCCGAAACTCTGGGGCCAACGTCCTGACTTTC

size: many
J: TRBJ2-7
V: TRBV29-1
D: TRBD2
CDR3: CSVSGLAGDHEQYF
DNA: TGCAGCGTCTCCGGACTAGCGGGAGACCACGAGCAGTACTTC

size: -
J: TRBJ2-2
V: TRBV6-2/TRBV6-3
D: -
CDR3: CASSYRMRVYDTGELFF
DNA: TGTGCCAGCAGTTATAGGATGAGGGTTTACGACACCGGGGAGCTGTTTTTT

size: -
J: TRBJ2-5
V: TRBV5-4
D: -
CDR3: CASSLSEGRQETQYF
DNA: TGTGCCAGCAGCTTGAGTGAAGGGAGGCAAGAGACCCAGTACTTC

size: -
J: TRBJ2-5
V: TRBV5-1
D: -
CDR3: CASQGIEETQYF
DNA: TGCGCCAGCCAGGGGATCGAAGAGACCCAGTACTTC

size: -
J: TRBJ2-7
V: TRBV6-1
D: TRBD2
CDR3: CASSRSGRASGEQYF
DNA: TGTGCCAGCAGCCGCAGCGGGAGGGCCTCGGGGGAGCAGTACTTC

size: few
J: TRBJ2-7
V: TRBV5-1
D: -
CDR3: CASSLSTGTYEQYF
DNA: TGCGCCAGCAGCTTAAGTACAGGGACCTACGAGCAGTACTTC

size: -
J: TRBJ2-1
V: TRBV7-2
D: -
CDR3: CASSLDSFYNEQFF
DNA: TGTGCCAGCAGCTTAGACAGTTTCTACAATGAGCAGTTCTTC

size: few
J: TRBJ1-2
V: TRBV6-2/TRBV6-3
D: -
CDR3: CASSYSDTPRSYTF
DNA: TGTGCCAGCAGTTACTCGGACACACCAAGGAGCTACACCTTC

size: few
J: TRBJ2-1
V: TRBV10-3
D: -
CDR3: CAISELQALGEQFF
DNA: TGTGCCATCAGTGAGCTGCAGGCTTTGGGTGAGCAGTTCTTC

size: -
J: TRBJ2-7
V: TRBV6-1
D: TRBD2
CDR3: CASNPGGSTYEQYF
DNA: TGTGCCAGCAACCCGGGGGGATCAACCTACGAGCAGTACTTC

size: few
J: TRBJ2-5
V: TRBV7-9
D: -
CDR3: CASSFWSGSSGAQYF
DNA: TGTGCCAGCAGCTTCTGGTCCGGATCTAGTGGAGCCCAGTACTTC

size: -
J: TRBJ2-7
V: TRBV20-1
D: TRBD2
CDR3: CSAREPSGAYYEQYF
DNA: TGCAGTGCTAGGGAACCTAGCGGGGCCTACTACGAGCAGTACTTC

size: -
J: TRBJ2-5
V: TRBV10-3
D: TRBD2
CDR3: CAISLAGGRETQYF
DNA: TGTGCCATCAGTCTAGCGGGGGGGCGTGAGACCCAGTACTTC

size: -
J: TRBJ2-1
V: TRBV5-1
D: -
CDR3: CASSGGDYGGEQFF
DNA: TGCGCCAGCAGCGGCGGTGACTATGGTGGTGAGCAGTTCTTC

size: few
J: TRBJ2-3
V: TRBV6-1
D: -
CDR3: CAAQVGSGRDTQYF
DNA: TGTGCCGCCCAAGTGGGCTCCGGCCGGGATACGCAGTATTTT

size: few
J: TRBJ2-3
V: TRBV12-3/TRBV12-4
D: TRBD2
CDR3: CASSSRGGRGDTQYF
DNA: TGTGCCAGCAGTTCTCGCGGGGGGCGAGGAGATACGCAGTATTTT

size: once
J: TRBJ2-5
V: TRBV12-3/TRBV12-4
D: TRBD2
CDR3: CASSRNLAGGRLSQYF
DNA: TGTGCCAGCAGTCGCAATCTAGCGGGGGGGCGGTTGTCCCAGTACTTC

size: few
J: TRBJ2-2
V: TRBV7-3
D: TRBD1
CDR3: CASSLRGVGDRESGELFF
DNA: TGTGCCAGCAGCTTAAGGGGCGTGGGGGACAGGGAATCCGGGGAGCTGTTTTTT

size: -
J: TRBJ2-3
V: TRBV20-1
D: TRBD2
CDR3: CSARGLATFTDTQYF
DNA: TGCAGTGCTAGGGGACTAGCGACATTCACAGATACGCAGTATTTT

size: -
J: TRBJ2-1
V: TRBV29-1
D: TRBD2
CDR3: CSVGGSVYNEQFF
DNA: TGCAGCGTTGGCGGGAGTGTCTACAATGAGCAGTTCTTC

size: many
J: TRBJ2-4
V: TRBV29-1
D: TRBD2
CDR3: CSVEGLAGGKNIQYF
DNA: TGCAGCGTTGAGGGACTAGCGGGAGGTAAAAACATTCAGTACTTC

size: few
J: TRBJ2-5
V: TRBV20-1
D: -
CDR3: CSANPRLETQYF
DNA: TGCAGTGCCAATCCGAGGCTAGAGACCCAGTACTTC

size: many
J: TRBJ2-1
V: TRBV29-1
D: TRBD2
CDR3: CSVVGRETWNEQFF
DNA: TGCAGCGTTGTAGGGCGGGAGACATGGAATGAGCAGTTCTTC

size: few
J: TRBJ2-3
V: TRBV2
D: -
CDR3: CASAMGEFTYTQYF
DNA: TGTGCCAGCGCTATGGGGGAATTCACATATACGCAGTATTTT

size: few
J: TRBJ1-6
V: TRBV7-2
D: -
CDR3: CASSPGSLSASPLHF
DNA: TGTGCCAGCAGCCCTGGGAGTTTGTCAGCTTCACCCCTCCACTTT

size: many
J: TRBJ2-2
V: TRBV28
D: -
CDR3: CASSLLGDTGELFF
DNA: TGTGCCAGCAGTTTGTTAGGGGACACCGGGGAGCTGTTTTTT

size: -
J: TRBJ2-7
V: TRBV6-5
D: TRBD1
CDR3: CASSYLADRDYEQYF
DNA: TGTGCCAGCAGTTACCTCGCCGACAGGGATTACGAGCAGTACTTC

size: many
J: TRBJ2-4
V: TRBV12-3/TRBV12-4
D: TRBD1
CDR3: CASRGQGVGNIQYF
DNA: TGTGCCAGCAGGGGACAGGGGGTTGGAAACATTCAGTACTTC

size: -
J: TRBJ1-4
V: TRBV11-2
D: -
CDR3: CASSAGRENEKLFF
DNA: TGTGCCAGCAGCGCGGGACGGGAGAATGAAAAACTGTTTTTT

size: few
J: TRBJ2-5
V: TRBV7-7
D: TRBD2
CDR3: CASSVRTPSGTRQETQYF
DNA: TGTGCTAGCAGTGTTAGGACGCCTAGCGGCACCCGTCAAGAGACCCAGTACTTC

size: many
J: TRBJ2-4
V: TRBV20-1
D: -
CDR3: CSASGQGGGIQYF
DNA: TGCAGTGCTAGCGGTCAGGGAGGAGGCATTCAGTACTTC

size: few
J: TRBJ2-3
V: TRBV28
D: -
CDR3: CASLKVGTDTQYF
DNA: TGTGCCAGCCTCAAGGTGGGCACAGATACGCAGTATTTT

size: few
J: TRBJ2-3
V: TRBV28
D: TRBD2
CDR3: CASSLGASGELAQYF
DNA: TGTGCCAGCAGTTTAGGGGCTAGCGGGGAGCTTGCGCAGTATTTT